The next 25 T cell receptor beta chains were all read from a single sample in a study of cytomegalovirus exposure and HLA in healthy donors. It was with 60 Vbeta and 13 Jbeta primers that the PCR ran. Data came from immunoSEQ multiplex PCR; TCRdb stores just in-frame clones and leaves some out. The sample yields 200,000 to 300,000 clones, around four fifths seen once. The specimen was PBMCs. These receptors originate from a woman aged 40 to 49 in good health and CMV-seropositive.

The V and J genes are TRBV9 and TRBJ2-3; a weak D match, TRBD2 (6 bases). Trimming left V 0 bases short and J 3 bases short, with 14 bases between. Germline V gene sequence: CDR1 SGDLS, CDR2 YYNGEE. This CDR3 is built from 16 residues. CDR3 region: CASSVGAGWLTDTQYF. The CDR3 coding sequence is TGTGCCAGCAGCGTAGGGGCGGGATGGTTGACAGATACGCAGTATTTT.

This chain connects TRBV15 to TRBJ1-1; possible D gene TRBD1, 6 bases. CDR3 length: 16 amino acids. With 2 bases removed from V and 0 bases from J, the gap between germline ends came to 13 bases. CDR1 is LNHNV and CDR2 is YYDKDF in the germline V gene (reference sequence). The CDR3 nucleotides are TGTGCCACCAGCAGAAACGGACAGAACATGAACACTGAAGCTTTCTTT. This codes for CATSRNGQNMNTEAFF.

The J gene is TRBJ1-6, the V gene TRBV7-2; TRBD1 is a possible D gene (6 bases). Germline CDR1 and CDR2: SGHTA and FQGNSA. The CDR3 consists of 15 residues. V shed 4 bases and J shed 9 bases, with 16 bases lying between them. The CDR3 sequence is CASSSTTGVSSPLHF. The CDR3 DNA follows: TGTGCCAGCAGCTCGACGACAGGCGTGAGTTCACCCCTCCACTTT.

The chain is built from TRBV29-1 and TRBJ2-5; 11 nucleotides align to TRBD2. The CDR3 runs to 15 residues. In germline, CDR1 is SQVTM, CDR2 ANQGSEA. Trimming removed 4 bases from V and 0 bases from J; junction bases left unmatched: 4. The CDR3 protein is CSVVRTSGYQETQYF. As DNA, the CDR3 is TGCAGCGTTGTACGGACTAGCGGGTACCAAGAGACCCAGTACTTC.

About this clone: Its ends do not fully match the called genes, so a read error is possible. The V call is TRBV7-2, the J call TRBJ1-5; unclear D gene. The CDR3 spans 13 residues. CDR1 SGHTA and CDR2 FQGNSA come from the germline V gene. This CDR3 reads CASSFAGNQPQHF. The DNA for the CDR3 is TGTGCCAGCAGCTTCGCAGGCAACCAGCCCCAGCATTTT.

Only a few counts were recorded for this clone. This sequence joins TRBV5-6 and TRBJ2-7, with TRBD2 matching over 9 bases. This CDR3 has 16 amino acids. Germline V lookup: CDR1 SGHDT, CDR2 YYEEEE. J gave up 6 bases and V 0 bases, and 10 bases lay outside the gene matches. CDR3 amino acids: CASSLGRGTSLFEQYF. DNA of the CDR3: TGTGCCAGCAGCTTGGGACGGGGGACTAGCCTCTTCGAGCAGTACTTC. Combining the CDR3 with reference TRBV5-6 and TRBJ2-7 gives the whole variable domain DAGVTQSPTHLIKTRGQQVTLRCSPKSGHDTVSWYQQALGQGPQFIFQYYEEEERQRGNFPDRFSGHQFPNYSSELNVNALLLGDSALYLCASSLGRGTSLFEQYFGPGTRLTVT.

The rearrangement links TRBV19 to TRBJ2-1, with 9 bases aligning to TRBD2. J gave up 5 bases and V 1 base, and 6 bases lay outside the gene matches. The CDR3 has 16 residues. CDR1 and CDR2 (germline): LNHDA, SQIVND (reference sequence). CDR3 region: CASSIGSASGDNEQFF. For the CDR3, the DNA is TGTGCCAGTAGTATAGGGTCAGCTAGCGGGGACAATGAGCAGTTCTTC.

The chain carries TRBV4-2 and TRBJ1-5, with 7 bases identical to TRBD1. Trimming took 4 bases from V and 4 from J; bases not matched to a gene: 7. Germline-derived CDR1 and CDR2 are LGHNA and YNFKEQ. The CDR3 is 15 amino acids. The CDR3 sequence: CASSPRQGENQPQHF. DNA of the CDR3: TGTGCCAGCAGCCCTCGACAGGGTGAAAATCAGCCCCAGCATTTT.

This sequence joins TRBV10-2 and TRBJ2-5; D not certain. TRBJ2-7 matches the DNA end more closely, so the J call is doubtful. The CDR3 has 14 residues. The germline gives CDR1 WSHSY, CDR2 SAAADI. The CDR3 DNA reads TGCGCCAGCAGTGAGTCGATTTTACCTTACGAGCAGTACTTC. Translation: CASSESILPYEQYF.

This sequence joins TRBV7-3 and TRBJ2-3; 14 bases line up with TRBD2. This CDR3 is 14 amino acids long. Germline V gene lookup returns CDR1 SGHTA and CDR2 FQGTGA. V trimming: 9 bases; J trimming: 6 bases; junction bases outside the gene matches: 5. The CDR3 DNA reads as TGTGCCAGTGGGACTAGCGGGAGTTTGGATACGCAGTATTTT. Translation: CASGTSGSLDTQYF. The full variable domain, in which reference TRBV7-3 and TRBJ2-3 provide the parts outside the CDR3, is GAGVSQTPSNKVTEKGKYVELRCDPISGHTALYWYRQSLGQGPEFLIYFQGTGAADDSGLPNDRFFAVRPEGSVSTLKIQRTERGDSAVYLCASGTSGSLDTQYFGPGTRLTVL.

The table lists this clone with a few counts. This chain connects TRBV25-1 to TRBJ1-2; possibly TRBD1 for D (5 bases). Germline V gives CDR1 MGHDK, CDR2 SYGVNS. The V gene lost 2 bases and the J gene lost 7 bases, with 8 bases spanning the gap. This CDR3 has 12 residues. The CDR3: CASSEPGFGYTF. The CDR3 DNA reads TGTGCCAGCAGTGAACCAGGGTTTGGCTACACCTTC.

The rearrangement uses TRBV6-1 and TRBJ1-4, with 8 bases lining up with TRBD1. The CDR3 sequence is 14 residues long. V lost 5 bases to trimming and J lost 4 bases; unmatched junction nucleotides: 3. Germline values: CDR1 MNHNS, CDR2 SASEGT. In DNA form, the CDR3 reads TGTGCCAGCAGTAGGACAGGGCTTAATGAAAAACTGTTTTTT. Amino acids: CASSRTGLNEKLFF.

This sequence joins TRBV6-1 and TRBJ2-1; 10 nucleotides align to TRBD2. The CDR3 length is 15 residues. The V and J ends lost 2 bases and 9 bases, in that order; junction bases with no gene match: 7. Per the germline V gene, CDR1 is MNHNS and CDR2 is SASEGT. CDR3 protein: CASSERPSGSGEQFF. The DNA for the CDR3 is TGTGCCAGCAGTGAACGGCCTAGCGGGAGTGGTGAGCAGTTCTTC.

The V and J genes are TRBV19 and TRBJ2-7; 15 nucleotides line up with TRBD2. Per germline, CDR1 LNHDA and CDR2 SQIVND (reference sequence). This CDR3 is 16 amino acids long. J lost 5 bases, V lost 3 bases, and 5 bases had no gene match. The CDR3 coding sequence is TGTGCCAGTAGTATCCGGACTAGCGGGAGGGACAACGAGCAGTACTTC. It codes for CASSIRTSGRDNEQYF.

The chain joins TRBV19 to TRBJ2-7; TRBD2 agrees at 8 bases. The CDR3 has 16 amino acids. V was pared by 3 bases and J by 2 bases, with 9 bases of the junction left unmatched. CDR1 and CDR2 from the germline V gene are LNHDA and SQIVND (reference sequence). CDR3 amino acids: CASSMRGARAAYEQYF. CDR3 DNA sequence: TGTGCCAGTAGTATGCGGGGGGCCCGCGCCGCCTACGAGCAGTACTTC.

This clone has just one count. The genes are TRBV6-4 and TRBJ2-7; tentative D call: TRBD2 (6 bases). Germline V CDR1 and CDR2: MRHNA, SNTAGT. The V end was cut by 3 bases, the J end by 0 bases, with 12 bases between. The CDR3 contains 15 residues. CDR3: CASSEVAESSYEQYF. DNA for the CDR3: TGTGCCAGCAGTGAAGTAGCGGAGAGCTCCTACGAGCAGTACTTC.

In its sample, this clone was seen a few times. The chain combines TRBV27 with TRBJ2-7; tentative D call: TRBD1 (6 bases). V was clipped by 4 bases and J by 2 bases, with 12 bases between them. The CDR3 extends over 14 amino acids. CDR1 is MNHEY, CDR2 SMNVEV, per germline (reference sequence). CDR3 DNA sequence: TGTGCCAGCAGTTCCCCCGACAGGACCTACGAGCAGTACTTC. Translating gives CASSSPDRTYEQYF.

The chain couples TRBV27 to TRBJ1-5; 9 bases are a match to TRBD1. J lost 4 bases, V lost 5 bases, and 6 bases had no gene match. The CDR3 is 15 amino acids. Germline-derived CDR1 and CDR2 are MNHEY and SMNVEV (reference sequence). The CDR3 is CASSPTGTGNQPQHF. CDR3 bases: TGTGCCAGCAGTCCGACCGGGACAGGGAATCAGCCCCAGCATTTT.

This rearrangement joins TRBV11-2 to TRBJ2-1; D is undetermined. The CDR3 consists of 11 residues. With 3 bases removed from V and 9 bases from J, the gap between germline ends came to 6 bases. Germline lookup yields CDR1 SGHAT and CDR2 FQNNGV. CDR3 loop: CASSFSPEQFF. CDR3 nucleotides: TGTGCCAGCAGCTTCTCCCCTGAGCAGTTCTTC.

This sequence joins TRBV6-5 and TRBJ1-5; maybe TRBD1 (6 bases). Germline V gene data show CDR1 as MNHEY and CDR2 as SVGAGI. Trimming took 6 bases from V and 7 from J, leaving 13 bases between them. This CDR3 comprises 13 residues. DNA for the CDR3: TGTGCCAGCAGCCTTGGACAGAAGCAGCCCCAGCATTTT. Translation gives CASSLGQKQPQHF.

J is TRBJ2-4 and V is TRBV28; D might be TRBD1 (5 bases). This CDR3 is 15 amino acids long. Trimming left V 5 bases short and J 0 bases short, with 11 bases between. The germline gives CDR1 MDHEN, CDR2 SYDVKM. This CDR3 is CASSRSRVAKNIQYF. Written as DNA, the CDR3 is TGTGCCAGCAGTCGATCCAGGGTAGCCAAAAACATTCAGTACTTC.

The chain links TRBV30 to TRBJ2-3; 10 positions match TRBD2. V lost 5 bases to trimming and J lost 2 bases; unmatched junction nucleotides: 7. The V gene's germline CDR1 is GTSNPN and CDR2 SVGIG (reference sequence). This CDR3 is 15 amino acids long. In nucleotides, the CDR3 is TGTGCCTGGGATCCGGGACTAGCGACCACAGATACGCAGTATTTT. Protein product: CAWDPGLATTDTQYF.

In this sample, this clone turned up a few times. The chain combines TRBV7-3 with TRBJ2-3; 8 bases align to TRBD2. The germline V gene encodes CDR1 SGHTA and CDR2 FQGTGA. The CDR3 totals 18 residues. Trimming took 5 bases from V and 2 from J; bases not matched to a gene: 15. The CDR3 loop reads CASSPTGRGGPNTDTQYF. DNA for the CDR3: TGTGCCAGCAGCCCCACCGGGAGGGGGGGGCCCAACACAGATACGCAGTATTTT.

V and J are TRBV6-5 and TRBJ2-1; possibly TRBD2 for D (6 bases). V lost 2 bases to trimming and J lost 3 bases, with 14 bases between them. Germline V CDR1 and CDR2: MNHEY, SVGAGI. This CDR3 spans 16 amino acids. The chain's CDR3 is CASSYEGLTFYNEQFF. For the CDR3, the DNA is TGTGCCAGCAGTTACGAGGGACTCACCTTCTACAATGAGCAGTTCTTC.

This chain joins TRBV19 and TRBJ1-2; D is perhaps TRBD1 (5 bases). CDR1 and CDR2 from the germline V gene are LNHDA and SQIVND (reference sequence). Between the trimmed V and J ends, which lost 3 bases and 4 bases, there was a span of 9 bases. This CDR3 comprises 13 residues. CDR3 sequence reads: CASSMRQGYGYTF. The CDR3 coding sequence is TGTGCCAGTAGTATGCGGCAGGGCTATGGCTACACCTTC. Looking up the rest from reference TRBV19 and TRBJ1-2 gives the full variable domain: DGGITQSPKYLFRKEGQNVTLSCEQNLNHDAMYWYRQDPGQGLRLIYYSQIVNDFQKGDIAEGYSVSREKKESFPLTVTSAQKNPTAFYLCASSMRQGYGYTFGSGTRLTVV.